The T cell receptor beta chain described here comes from a study of cytomegalovirus exposure and HLA in healthy donors. Primers included in the PCR were 60 Vbeta and 13 Jbeta primers. TCRdb keeps only in-frame clones here, not all; method: immunoSEQ multiplex PCR. The table shows tens of thousands of clones, with around half occurring only once. Material: PBMCs. This TCR derives from a woman aged 40 to 55 in good health and CMV-seropositive.

As DNA, the CDR3 is TGTGCCAGCAGCTTAGGTGGGGGGACGAATGAGCAGTTCTTC. Translating gives CASSLGGGTNEQFF. The chain recombines TRBV7-3 with TRBJ2-1, with D maybe TRBD2 (6 bases). V was cut by 2 bases and J by 7 bases, with 12 bases left in between. Germline-derived CDR1 and CDR2 are SGHTA and FQGTGA. This CDR3 has 14 residues. The full variable domain, with the rest looked up from reference TRBV7-3 and TRBJ2-1, is GAGVSQTPSNKVTEKGKYVELRCDPISGHTALYWYRQSLGQGPEFLIYFQGTGAADDSGLPNDRFFAVRPEGSVSTLKIQRTERGDSAVYLCASSLGGGTNEQFFGPGTRLTVL.